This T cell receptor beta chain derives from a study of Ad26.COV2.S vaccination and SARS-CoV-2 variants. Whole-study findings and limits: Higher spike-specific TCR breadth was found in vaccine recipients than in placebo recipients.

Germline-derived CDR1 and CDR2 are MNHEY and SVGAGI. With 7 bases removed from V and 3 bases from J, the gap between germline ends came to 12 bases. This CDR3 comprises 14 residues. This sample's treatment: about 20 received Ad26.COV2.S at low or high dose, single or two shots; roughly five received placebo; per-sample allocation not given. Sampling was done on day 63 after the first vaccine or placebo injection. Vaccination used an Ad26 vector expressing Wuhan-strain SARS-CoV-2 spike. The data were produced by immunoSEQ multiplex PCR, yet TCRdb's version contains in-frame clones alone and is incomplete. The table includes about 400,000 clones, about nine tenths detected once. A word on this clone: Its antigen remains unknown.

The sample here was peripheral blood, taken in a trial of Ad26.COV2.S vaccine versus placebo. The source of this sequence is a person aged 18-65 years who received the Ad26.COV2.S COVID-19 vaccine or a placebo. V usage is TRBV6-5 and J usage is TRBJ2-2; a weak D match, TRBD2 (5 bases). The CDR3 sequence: CASTRHGDTGELFF. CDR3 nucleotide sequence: TGTGCCAGCACGAGGCACGGGGACACCGGGGAGCTGTTTTTT.